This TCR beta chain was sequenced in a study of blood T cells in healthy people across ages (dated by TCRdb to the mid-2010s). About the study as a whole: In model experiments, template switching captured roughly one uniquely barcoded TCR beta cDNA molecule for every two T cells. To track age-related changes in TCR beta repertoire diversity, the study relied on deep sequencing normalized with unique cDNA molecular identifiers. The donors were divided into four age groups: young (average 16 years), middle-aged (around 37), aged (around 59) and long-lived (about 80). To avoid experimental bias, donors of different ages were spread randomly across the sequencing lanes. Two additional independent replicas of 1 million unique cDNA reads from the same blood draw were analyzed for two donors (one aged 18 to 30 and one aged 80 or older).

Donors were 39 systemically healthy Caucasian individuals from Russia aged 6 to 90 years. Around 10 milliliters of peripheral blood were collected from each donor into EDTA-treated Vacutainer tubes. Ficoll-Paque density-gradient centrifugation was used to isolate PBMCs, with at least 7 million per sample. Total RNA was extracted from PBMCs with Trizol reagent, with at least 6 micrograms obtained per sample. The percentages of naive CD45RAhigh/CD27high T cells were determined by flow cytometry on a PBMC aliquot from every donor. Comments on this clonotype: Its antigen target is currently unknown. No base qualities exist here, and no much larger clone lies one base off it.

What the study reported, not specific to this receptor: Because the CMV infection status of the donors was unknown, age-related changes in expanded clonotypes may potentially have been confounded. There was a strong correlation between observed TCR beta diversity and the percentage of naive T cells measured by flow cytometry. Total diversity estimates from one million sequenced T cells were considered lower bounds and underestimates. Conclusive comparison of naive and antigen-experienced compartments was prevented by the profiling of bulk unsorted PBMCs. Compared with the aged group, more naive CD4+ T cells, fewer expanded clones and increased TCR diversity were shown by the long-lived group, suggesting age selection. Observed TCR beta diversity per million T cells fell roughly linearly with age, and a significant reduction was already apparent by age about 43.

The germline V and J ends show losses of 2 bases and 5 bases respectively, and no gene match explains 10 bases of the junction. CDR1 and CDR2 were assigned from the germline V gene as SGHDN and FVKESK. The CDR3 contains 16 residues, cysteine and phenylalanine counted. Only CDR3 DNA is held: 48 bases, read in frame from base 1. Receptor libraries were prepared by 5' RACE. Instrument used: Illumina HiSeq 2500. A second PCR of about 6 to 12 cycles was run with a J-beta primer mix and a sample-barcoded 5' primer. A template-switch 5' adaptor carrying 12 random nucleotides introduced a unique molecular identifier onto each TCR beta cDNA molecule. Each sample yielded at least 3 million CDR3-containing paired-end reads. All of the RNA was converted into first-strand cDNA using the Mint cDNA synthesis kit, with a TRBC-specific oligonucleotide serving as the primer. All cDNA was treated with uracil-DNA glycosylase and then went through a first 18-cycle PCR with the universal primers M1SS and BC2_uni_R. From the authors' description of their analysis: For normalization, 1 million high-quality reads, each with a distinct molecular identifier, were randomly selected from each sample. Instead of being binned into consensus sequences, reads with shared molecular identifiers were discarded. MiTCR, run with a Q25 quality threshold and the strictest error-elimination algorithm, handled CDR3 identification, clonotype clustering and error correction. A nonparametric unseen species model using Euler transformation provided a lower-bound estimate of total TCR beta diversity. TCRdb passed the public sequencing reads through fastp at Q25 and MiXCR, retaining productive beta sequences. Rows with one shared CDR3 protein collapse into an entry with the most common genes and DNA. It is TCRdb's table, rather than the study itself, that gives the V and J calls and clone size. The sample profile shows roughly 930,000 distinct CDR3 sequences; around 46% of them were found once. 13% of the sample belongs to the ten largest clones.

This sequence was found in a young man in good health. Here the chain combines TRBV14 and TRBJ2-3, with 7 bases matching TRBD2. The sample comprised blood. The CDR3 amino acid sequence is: CASSQMRQTGGDTQYF. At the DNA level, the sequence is TGTGCCAGCAGCCAAATGCGCCAAACGGGAGGAGATACGCAGTATTTT.